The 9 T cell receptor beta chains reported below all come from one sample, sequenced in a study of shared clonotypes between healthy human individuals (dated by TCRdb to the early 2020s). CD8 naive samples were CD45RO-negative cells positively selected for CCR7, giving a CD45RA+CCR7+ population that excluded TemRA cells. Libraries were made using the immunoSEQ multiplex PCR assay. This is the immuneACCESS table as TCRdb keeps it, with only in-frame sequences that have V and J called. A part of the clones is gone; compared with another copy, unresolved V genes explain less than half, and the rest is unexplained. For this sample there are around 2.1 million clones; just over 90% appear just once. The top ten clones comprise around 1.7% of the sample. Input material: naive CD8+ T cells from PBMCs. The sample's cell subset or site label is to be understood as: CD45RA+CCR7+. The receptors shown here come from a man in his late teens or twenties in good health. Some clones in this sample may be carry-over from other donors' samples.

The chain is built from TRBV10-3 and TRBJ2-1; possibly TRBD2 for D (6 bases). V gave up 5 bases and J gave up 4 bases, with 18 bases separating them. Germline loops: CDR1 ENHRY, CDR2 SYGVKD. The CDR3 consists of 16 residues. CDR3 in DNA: TGTGCCATCAGTCTTCCGACGGGAGAAAATTACAATGAGCAGTTCTTC. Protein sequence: CAISLPTGENYNEQFF.

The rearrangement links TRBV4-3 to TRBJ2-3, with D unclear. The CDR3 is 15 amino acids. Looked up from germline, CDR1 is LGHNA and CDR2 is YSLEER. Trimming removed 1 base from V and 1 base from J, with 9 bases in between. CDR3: CASSQAPQGTDTQYF. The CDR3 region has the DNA TGCGCCAGCAGCCAAGCACCCCAGGGCACAGATACGCAGTATTTT.

The CDR3 DNA reads as TGCAGCGTTCTCGCGGGAGGGCACAATGAGCAGTTCTTC. This encodes CSVLAGGHNEQFF. The chain combines TRBV29-1 with TRBJ2-1; 9 nucleotides line up with TRBD2. Per the germline V gene, CDR1 is SQVTM and CDR2 is ANQGSEA. V dropped 5 bases and J dropped 5; count of bases not matched to a gene: 4. CDR3 size: 13 residues.

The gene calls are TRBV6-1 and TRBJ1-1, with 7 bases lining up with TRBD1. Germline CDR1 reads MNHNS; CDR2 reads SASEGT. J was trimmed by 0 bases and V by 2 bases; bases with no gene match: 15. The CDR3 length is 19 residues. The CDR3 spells CASSESLRQGGFMNTEAFF. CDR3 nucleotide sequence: TGTGCCAGCAGTGAATCTCTTAGGCAGGGGGGATTCATGAACACTGAAGCTTTCTTT.

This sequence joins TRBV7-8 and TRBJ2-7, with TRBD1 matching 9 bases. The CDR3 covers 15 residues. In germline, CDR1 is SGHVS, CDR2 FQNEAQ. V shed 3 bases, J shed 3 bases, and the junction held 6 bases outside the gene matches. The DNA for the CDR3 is TGTGCCAGCAGCTTCACCAGGGGACAGGGCTACGAGCAGTACTTC. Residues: CASSFTRGQGYEQYF.

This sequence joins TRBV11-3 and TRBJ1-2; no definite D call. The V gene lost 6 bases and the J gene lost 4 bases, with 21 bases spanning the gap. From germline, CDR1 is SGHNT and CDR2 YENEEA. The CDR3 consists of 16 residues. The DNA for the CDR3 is TGTGCCAGCAGACTACCGTCAGGCGACACTCCCTATGGCTACACCTTC. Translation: CASRLPSGDTPYGYTF.

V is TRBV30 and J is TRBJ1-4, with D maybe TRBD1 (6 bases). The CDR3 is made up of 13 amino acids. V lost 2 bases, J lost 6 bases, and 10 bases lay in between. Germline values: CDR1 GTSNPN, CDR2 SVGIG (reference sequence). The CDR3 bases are TGTGCCTGGAGTTCGGGGGGCGATGAAAAACTGTTTTTT. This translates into CAWSSGGDEKLFF.

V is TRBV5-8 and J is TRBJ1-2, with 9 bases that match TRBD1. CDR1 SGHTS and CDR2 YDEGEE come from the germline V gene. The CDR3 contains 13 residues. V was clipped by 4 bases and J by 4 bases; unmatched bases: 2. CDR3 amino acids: CASSQDRGYGYTF. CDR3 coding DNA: TGTGCCAGCAGCCAGGACAGGGGCTATGGCTACACCTTC.

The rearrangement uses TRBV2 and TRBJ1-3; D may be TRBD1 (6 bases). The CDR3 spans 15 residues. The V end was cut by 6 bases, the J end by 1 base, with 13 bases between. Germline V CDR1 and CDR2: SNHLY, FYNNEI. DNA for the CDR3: TGTGCCAGCAGGAGGGGGAGGGAGTCTGGAAACACCATATATTTT. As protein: CASRRGRESGNTIYF.